Each of the 23 T cell receptor beta chains below was sequenced from the same sample in a study of T cells after yellow fever vaccination. TCRdb passed the 5' RACE reads through MiXCR, listing each CDR3 protein once. There are a few hundred thousand distinct CDR3 sequences in the sample; 17% occur only once, and around a sixth lies in the top ten. The sample consisted of PBMCs, taken about 5 days after the first yellow fever vaccination. These receptor sequences come from a man between 18 and 35 years old who received the YFV17D yellow fever vaccine.

V and J are TRBV6-1 and TRBJ2-2; the D call may be TRBD1 or TRBD2 (5 bases each). V lost 8 bases and J lost 7, with 20 bases in between. The CDR3 runs to 15 residues. The V gene's germline CDR1 is MNHNS and CDR2 SASEGT. The CDR3 bases are TGTGCCAGCTGGGGGTTTAGAGGGTCGGGCGGGGAGCTGTTTTTT. The encoded protein is CASWGFRGSGGELFF.

The table lists this clonotype with many counts. The chain employs TRBV6-1 and TRBJ1-5; the D is unclear. V shed 5 bases and J shed 9 bases, with 14 bases lying between them. Germline values: CDR1 MNHNS, CDR2 SASEGT. The CDR3 extends over 13 amino acids. The DNA for the CDR3 is TGTGCCAGCAGTCTCCGGGCCGAGCGGCCCCAGCATTTT. It yields the protein CASSLRAERPQHF.

This clonotype was seen a handful of times. V and J are TRBV20-1 and TRBJ2-7, with TRBD2 matching over 8 bases. The ends lost 6 bases at V and 5 bases at J; junction bases unmatched: 6. CDR1 is DFQATT, CDR2 SNEGSKA, per germline (reference sequence). CDR3 length: 12 amino acids. The CDR3 DNA is TGCAGTGCCCCGCGGGGGGCCCACGAGCAGTACTTC. It translates to CSAPRGAHEQYF.

This clonotype was detected only a few times. This chain joins TRBV7-7 and TRBJ2-5; D might be TRBD1 (5 bases). V gave up 5 bases and J gave up 1 base, with 11 bases separating them. Per germline, CDR1 SSHAT and CDR2 FNYEAQ (reference sequence). The CDR3 totals 14 residues. The DNA of the CDR3 is TGTGCCAGCAGCGTTGTTGGGGCCCAAGAGACCCAGTACTTC. Its translation is CASSVVGAQETQYF.

CDR3 sequence reads: CASSPLGAGTEAFF. The CDR3 DNA follows: TGTGCCAGCAGCCCTCTGGGGGCTGGCACTGAAGCTTTCTTT. J is TRBJ1-1 and V is TRBV7-8, with D possibly being TRBD1 (6 bases). This CDR3 is 14 amino acids long. V lost 5 bases to trimming and J lost 4 bases, with 14 bases between them. Germline V gene data show CDR1 as SGHVS and CDR2 as FQNEAQ.

This clonotype was counted a few times. At one end the junction does not follow the germline gene, possibly because of a read error. This chain connects TRBV4-1 to TRBJ1-6, with D unresolved. This CDR3 is 15 amino acids long. CDR1 and CDR2 from the germline V gene are MGHRA and YSYEKL. CDR3 protein: CASSGVTGYDSPLHF. The CDR3 bases are TGCGCCAGCAGCGGGGTTACCGGCTATGATTCACCCCTCCACTTT.

This clonotype was detected only a few times. The V call is TRBV7-8, the J call TRBJ2-7; 7 bases are shared with TRBD1. The CDR3 spans 15 residues. Looked up from germline, CDR1 is SGHVS and CDR2 is FQNEAQ. Germline trimming cut 1 base from V and 3 bases from J; bases unmatched to any gene: 6. The DNA for the CDR3 is TGTGCCAGCAGCTTAGTTGGGAACAGGGGCTACGAGCAGTACTTC. Amino acids: CASSLVGNRGYEQYF. The full variable domain, in which reference TRBV7-8 and TRBJ2-7 provide the parts outside the CDR3, is GAGVSQSPRYKVAKRGQDVALRCDPISGHVSLFWYQQALGQGPEFLTYFQNEAQLDKSGLPSDRFFAERPEGSVSTLKIQRTQQEDSAVYLCASSLVGNRGYEQYFGPGTRLTVT.

The chain is built from TRBV5-1 and TRBJ1-3; D is possibly TRBD1 (6 bases). Between the trimmed V and J ends, which lost 7 bases and 4 bases, there was a span of 12 bases. CDR1 is SGHRS, CDR2 YFSETQ, per germline. CDR3 size: 13 residues. Here the CDR3 reads CASAGGAGNTIYF. The CDR3 region has the DNA TGCGCCAGCGCCGGGGGGGCCGGAAACACCATATATTTT.

This chain connects TRBV7-9 to TRBJ2-7; no definite D call. Germline CDR1 reads SEHNR; CDR2 reads FQNEAQ (reference sequence). CDR3 length equals 14 residues. V was clipped by 5 bases and J by 0 bases, with 11 bases between them. CDR3 sequence reads: CASSPPGYSYEQYV. The CDR3 DNA reads TGTGCCAGCAGCCCCCCCGGATACTCCTACGAGCAGTACGTC.

In this sample, this clonotype turned up a few times. V is TRBV7-2 and J is TRBJ2-7; TRBD2 matches at 8 bases. Germline CDR1 is SGHTA and CDR2 is FQGNSA. Trimming at V came to 2 bases and at J to 0 bases, leaving 6 bases not matched to a gene. The CDR3 spans 16 residues. CDR3: CASSLHGGASSYEQYF. The CDR3 bases are TGTGCCAGCAGCTTACACGGGGGGGCGAGCTCCTACGAGCAGTACTTC.

The V and J genes are TRBV20-1 and TRBJ2-3, with 14 bases matching TRBD2. Unmatched junction bases numbered 12, after V lost 6 bases and J lost 7 bases. The CDR3 has 16 residues. The germline V gene has CDR1 DFQATT and CDR2 SNEGSKA (reference sequence). CDR3 sequence reads: CSAAPPGLAGVNTQYF. The CDR3 coding sequence is TGCAGTGCGGCACCTCCGGGACTAGCGGGGGTTAATACGCAGTATTTT.

This clonotype was seen only a few times. This chain connects TRBV5-1 to TRBJ2-1, with 10 bases lining up with TRBD2. The J segment lost 4 bases and the V segment lost 4 bases, leaving 8 bases of the junction unmatched. There are 16 residues in the CDR3. CDR1 SGHRS and CDR2 YFSETQ come from the germline V gene. Here the CDR3 reads CASSRGGSGGYNEQFF. DNA for the CDR3: TGCGCCAGCAGCCGTGGTGGTAGCGGGGGGTACAATGAGCAGTTCTTC.

In this sample, this clonotype turned up a few times. This sequence joins TRBV7-2 and TRBJ2-2, with unresolved D. V was trimmed by 5 bases and J by 7 bases, leaving 8 bases between them. Germline CDR1 and CDR2: SGHTA and FQGNSA. This CDR3 comprises 12 residues. The CDR3 sequence: CASSPKHGELFF. The CDR3 bases are TGTGCCAGCAGCCCGAAACACGGGGAGCTGTTTTTT.

This clonotype was recorded a few times. This rearrangement joins TRBV18 to TRBJ2-1, with D possibly TRBD1 on 6 matching bases. The CDR3 contains 15 residues. Germline lookup yields CDR1 KGHSH and CDR2 LQKENI. Trimming stripped 6 bases from V and 8 bases from J, with 20 bases between. The CDR3 spells CASSPFSGESHEQFF. CDR3 bases: TGTGCCAGCTCGCCTTTTTCAGGGGAAAGCCATGAGCAGTTCTTC.

This clonotype was observed a handful of times. The rearrangement joins TRBV5-6 to TRBJ1-4; 7 nucleotides match TRBD1. With V trimmed by 0 bases and J by 6 bases, 5 bases remained unmatched. The CDR3 runs 15 residues. The germline V gene encodes CDR1 SGHDT and CDR2 YYEEEE. The DNA of the CDR3 is TGTGCCAGCAGCTTGGTGGGACAGTCGGATGAAAAACTGTTTTTT. Its translation is CASSLVGQSDEKLFF.

The V call is TRBV12-3 or TRBV12-4, the J call TRBJ2-1; D gene uncertain. CDR3 length: 14 residues. V was pared by 1 base and J by 6 bases, with 10 bases between. CDR3 DNA: TGTGCCAGCAGTTTAGGGGTAGTTAGCAATGAGCAGTTCTTC. It translates to CASSLGVVSNEQFF.

In its sample, this clonotype was seen a few times. J is TRBJ2-1 and V is TRBV2, with TRBD2 matching over 10 bases. Germline assignment: CDR1 SNHLY and CDR2 FYNNEI. CDR3 size: 19 residues. Unmatched junction bases numbered 17, after V lost 6 bases and J lost 3 bases. CDR3 DNA: TGTGCCAGCAGCGGAGCCTCCAGCGGGGGGGCCTGGTTCTACAATGAGCAGTTCTTC. Translated, it gives CASSGASSGGAWFYNEQFF.

This clonotype was seen repeatedly, ten times or more. The gene calls are TRBV5-8 and TRBJ2-1, with 7 bases identical to TRBD1. The CDR3 contains 15 residues. CDR1 SGHTS and CDR2 YDEGEE come from the germline V gene. With V trimmed by 2 bases and J by 0 bases, 2 bases remained unmatched. The CDR3 bases are TGTGCCAGCAGCTTACAGGGGAGCTCCTACAATGAGCAGTTCTTC. Translated, it gives CASSLQGSSYNEQFF.

The J gene is TRBJ1-2, the V gene TRBV12-3 or TRBV12-4; D is possibly TRBD1 (5 bases). The V end was cut by 1 base, the J end by 13 bases, with 16 bases between. CDR3 length: 13 amino acids. The CDR3 is CASSLGAGRFSTF. CDR3 nucleotides: TGTGCCAGCAGTTTAGGGGCAGGGAGGTTTTCCACCTTC.

The chain carries TRBV18 and TRBJ1-3; the D is unclear. Trimming left V 3 bases short and J 2 bases short, with 11 bases between. The germline V gene has CDR1 KGHSH and CDR2 LQKENI. This CDR3 is built from 15 residues. For the CDR3, the DNA is TGTGCCAGCTCACCGCGAAGTGGGCCTGGAAACACCATATATTTT. This sequence encodes CASSPRSGPGNTIYF.

The chain employs TRBV19 and TRBJ2-1; 7 bases map to TRBD1. Germline V CDR1 and CDR2: LNHDA, SQIVND (reference sequence). The CDR3 totals 17 residues. J lost 2 bases, V lost 5 bases, and 12 bases had no gene match. CDR3 sequence reads: CASSGQTGLVAYNEQFF. CDR3 DNA sequence: TGTGCCAGTAGTGGACAGACAGGGTTAGTTGCCTACAATGAGCAGTTCTTC.

This clonotype was counted only a few times. The rearrangement links TRBV6-2 or TRBV6-3 to TRBJ2-2, with TRBD2 identical over 9 bases. After removal of 6 bases from V and 6 bases from J, the junction contained 8 bases not matched to a gene. The CDR3 is 15 amino acids. Germline lookup yields CDR1 MNHEY and CDR2 SVGEGT. CDR3 amino acids: CASRPVGGGAGELFF. DNA of the CDR3: TGTGCCAGCAGACCGGTCGGCGGGGGGGCCGGGGAGCTGTTTTTT.

This clonotype has a handful of counts. This rearrangement joins TRBV6-1 to TRBJ2-3; 7 bases agree with TRBD1. The V gene end was trimmed by 8 bases and the J gene end by 0 bases; junction bases not matched to a gene: 8. The V gene's germline CDR1 is MNHNS and CDR2 SASEGT. The CDR3 runs 15 residues. CDR3 DNA sequence: TGTGCCAGCGCCCGGACAGGTACTAGCACAGATACGCAGTATTTT. The encoded protein is CASARTGTSTDTQYF.